The clone carrying this T cell receptor beta chain was seen more than once but under ten times. Its matching antigen is unknown. A second PCR, run for about 6 to 11 cycles, used a sample-barcoded 5' primer plus a J-beta primer mix. One entry per CDR3 protein results from TCRdb running MiXCR on the 5' RACE reads. Among 800,000 or so distinct CDR3 sequences listed, 20% to 30% were seen once. This sample is drawn from a study of blood T cells in healthy people across ages. Overall study results and limits: When set beside aged donors, long-lived donors presented more naive CD4+ cells and higher diversity.

Germline lookup yields CDR1 MNHEY and CDR2 SVGEGT. The ends lost 6 bases at V and 1 base at J; junction bases unmatched: 9. This CDR3 is 17 amino acids long. The same data also contributed to another study, on T cells of mothers and their children. As that study records: Over 8.5 million reads per mother and some 3 million per child were obtained. Evidence of persistent microchimeric T cell clones was absent.

Sequenced sample: blood. The chain joins TRBV6-2 or TRBV6-3 to TRBJ2-2, with 9 bases matching TRBD1. The origin of this receptor is a boy younger than 18 in good health. The CDR3 spells CASSNRGRGWNTGELFF. CDR3 coding DNA: TGTGCCAGCAGCAACAGGGGGCGAGGGTGGAACACCGGGGAGCTGTTTTTT.